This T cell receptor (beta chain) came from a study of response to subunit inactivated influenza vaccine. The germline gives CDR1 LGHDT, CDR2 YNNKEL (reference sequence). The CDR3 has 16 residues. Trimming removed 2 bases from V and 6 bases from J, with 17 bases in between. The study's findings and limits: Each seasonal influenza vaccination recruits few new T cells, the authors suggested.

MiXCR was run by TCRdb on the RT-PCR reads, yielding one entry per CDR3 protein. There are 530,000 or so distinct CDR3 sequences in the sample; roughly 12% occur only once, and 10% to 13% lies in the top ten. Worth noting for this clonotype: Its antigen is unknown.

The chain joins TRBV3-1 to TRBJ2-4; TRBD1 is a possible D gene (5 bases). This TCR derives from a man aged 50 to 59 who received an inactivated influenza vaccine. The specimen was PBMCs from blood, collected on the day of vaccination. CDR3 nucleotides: TGTGCCAGCAGCCAACCTACGGGTCCCCAGGGAAACATTCAGTACTTC. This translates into CASSQPTGPQGNIQYF.